What follows are 16 T cell receptor beta chains derived from one specimen sequenced in a study of blood T cell repertoires in COVID-19. The method was immunoSEQ multiplex PCR; TCRdb's version includes in-frame clones alone and lacks a portion of them. The sample has around 60,000 clones; about three quarters are singletons. The specimen was peripheral blood. These receptors all come from a man aged 30 to 39 with COVID-19, enrolled during active disease.

The V gene is TRBV5-8, the J gene TRBJ1-5; no firm D call. The CDR3 extends over 15 amino acids. Germline V gene data show CDR1 as SGHTS and CDR2 as YDEGEE. The V end lost 2 bases, the J end lost 3 bases, and 12 bases lay between the germline ends. Here the CDR3 reads CASSFLSLNNQPQHF. The CDR3 DNA reads TGTGCCAGCAGCTTCCTGTCCCTAAACAATCAGCCCCAGCATTTT.

V usage is TRBV4-2 and J usage is TRBJ2-1, with 7 bases matching TRBD2. In germline, CDR1 is LGHNA, CDR2 YNFKEQ. The length of the CDR3 is 16 residues. Trimming removed 3 bases from V and 0 bases from J; junction bases left unmatched: 5. The CDR3 here is CASSQELASSYNEQFF. The CDR3 bases are TGTGCCAGCAGCCAGGAACTAGCGAGCTCCTACAATGAGCAGTTCTTC.

About this clone itself: Other DNA variants within this sample encode the same CDR3. The CDR3 coding sequence is TGTGCCAGCAGCTTAGGCGGGGGGCCACAAGAGACCCAGTACTTC. Amino acids: CASSLGGGPQETQYF. The chain joins TRBV7-2 to TRBJ2-5; 8 bases fit TRBD2. Germline V gene data show CDR1 as SGHTA and CDR2 as FQGNSA. The CDR3 contains 15 residues. V gave up 1 base and J gave up 2 bases; unmatched junction bases: 3. The variable domain in full, completed from reference TRBV7-2 and TRBJ2-5, reads GAGVSQSPSNKVTEKGKDVELRCDPISGHTALYWYRQSLGQGLEFLIYFQGNSAPDKSGLPSDRFSAERTGGSVSTLTIQRTQQEDSAVYLCASSLGGGPQETQYFGPGTRLLVL.

The rearrangement links TRBV5-4 to TRBJ1-2; TRBD1 matches 9 bases. The germline V gene has CDR1 SGHNT and CDR2 YYREEE (reference sequence). V gave up 4 bases and J gave up 2 bases; unmatched junction bases: 6. There are 15 residues in the CDR3. The CDR3 sequence is CASSPPGTGNYGYTF. The CDR3 coding sequence is TGTGCCAGCAGCCCACCCGGGACAGGGAACTATGGCTACACCTTC.

The CDR3 sequence is CASSRALETQYF. DNA for the CDR3: TGTGCCAGCAGCCGCGCCCTAGAGACCCAGTACTTC. The chain carries TRBV3-1 (or the pseudogene TRBV3-2) and TRBJ2-5; no clear D. CDR1 is LGHDT, CDR2 YNNKEL, per germline (reference sequence). The CDR3 is 12 amino acids. The germline V and J ends were trimmed by 4 bases and 4 bases, with 7 bases remaining between them.

This clone was observed a handful of times. V gene TRBV5-1 combines with J gene TRBJ2-7; TRBD2 matches 11 bases. CDR3 size: 15 residues. After removal of 2 bases from V and 7 bases from J, the junction contained 8 bases not matched to a gene. Germline V gives CDR1 SGHRS, CDR2 YFSETQ. In nucleotides, the CDR3 is TGCGCCAGCAGCTTAAAAGATAGCGGGAGGGGTGAGCAGTACTTC. Translated, it gives CASSLKDSGRGEQYF.

This clone has just a few counts. The V gene is TRBV14, the J gene TRBJ2-2; the match to TRBD2 covers 12 bases. In germline, CDR1 is SGHDN, CDR2 FVKESK. There are 19 residues in the CDR3. The trim removed 4 bases at V and 5 bases at J, leaving 14 bases unmatched. The DNA of the CDR3 is TGTGCCAGCAGCCCTACACCTAGCGGGAGGGCCGATGTTACCGGGGAGCTGTTTTTT. This gives the protein CASSPTPSGRADVTGELFF.

V usage is TRBV6-6 and J usage is TRBJ2-7, with 8 bases matching TRBD1. CDR1 is MNHNY and CDR2 is SVGAGI in the germline V gene (reference sequence). This CDR3 is 14 amino acids long. J gave up 2 bases and V 11 bases, and 11 bases lay outside the gene matches. The CDR3 sequence is CAFRPRGLTYEQYF. The CDR3 DNA is TGTGCCTTTCGACCCAGGGGGCTTACCTACGAGCAGTACTTC.

The CDR3: CASSFVRIRSSYNSPLHF. The DNA of the CDR3 is TGTGCCAGCAGTTTCGTCCGGATACGGAGCTCCTATAATTCACCCCTCCACTTT. The genes are TRBV28 and TRBJ1-6, with unresolved D. Trimming removed 3 bases at V and 0 bases at J, with 15 bases between. Germline CDR1 MDHEN, CDR2 SYDVKM. The CDR3 loop spans 18 amino acids.

This clone has only a few counts. The V and J genes are TRBV30 and TRBJ1-3, with D perhaps matching TRBD1 (5 bases). The germline V and J ends were trimmed by 5 bases and 13 bases, with 21 bases remaining between them. This CDR3 is 13 amino acids long. Germline values: CDR1 GTSNPN, CDR2 SVGIG (reference sequence). The CDR3 region is CAWGPWGDSGIYF. CDR3 nucleotide sequence: TGTGCCTGGGGCCCGTGGGGGGATTCAGGGATATATTTT.

The V call is TRBV7-8, the J call TRBJ1-1; D is unresolved. The V gene's germline CDR1 is SGHVS and CDR2 FQNEAQ. The CDR3 covers 14 residues. V was trimmed by 2 bases and J by 6 bases, leaving 13 bases between them. For the CDR3, the DNA is TGTGCCAGCAGCTTATCAGGCTCTTACGCTGAAGCTTTCTTT. Translated, it gives CASSLSGSYAEAFF.

The V gene is TRBV7-3, the J gene TRBJ2-7; TRBD1 aligns across 8 bases. Germline V gene data show CDR1 as SGHTA and CDR2 as FQGTGA. The V and J ends lost 5 bases and 4 bases, in that order; junction bases with no gene match: 10. CDR3 length: 15 residues. CDR3 residues: CASSPAGGVGYEQYF. The CDR3 region has the DNA TGTGCCAGCAGCCCCGCAGGGGGCGTAGGTTACGAGCAGTACTTC.

This chain connects TRBV10-2 to TRBJ1-2; D unclear. Germline CDR1 reads WSHSY; CDR2 reads SAAADI. Trimming took off 7 bases at V and 4 bases at J, with 13 bases between the two ends. The CDR3 is 13 amino acids. CDR3 nucleotides: TGCGCCAGCACTCCCCAGGAACGCTATGGCTACACCTTC. This encodes CASTPQERYGYTF.

This clone was seen a few times. The chain recombines TRBV19 with TRBJ2-1, with a possible D match to TRBD1 (6 bases). The CDR3 length is 15 residues. V lost 5 bases and J 0 bases, leaving 11 bases between the germline ends. In germline, CDR1 is LNHDA, CDR2 SQIVND (reference sequence). The CDR3 DNA reads TGTGCCAGTAGTCCAACGGGACACTCCTACAATGAGCAGTTCTTC. Its translation: CASSPTGHSYNEQFF. The whole variable domain, remainder taken from reference TRBV19 and TRBJ2-1, is DGGITQSPKYLFRKEGQNVTLSCEQNLNHDAMYWYRQDPGQGLRLIYYSQIVNDFQKGDIAEGYSVSREKKESFPLTVTSAQKNPTAFYLCASSPTGHSYNEQFFGPGTRLTVL.

V is TRBV6-5 and J is TRBJ2-5, with TRBD2 identical over 8 bases. The CDR3 is 13 residues long. CDR1 MNHEY and CDR2 SVGAGI come from the germline V gene. The ends lost 7 bases at V and 4 bases at J; junction bases unmatched: 5. The CDR3 loop reads CASNKGLGETQYF. CDR3 nucleotides: TGTGCCAGCAATAAGGGACTAGGAGAGACCCAGTACTTC.

The CDR3 protein is CAWSGDRVLGLAGELFF. CDR3 in DNA: TGTGCCTGGAGTGGGGACAGGGTATTAGGGTTAGCCGGGGAGCTGTTTTTT. The chain couples TRBV30 to TRBJ2-2, with 9 bases fitting TRBD1. Trimming cost V 1 base and J 6 bases; bases outside gene matches: 12. Looked up from germline, CDR1 is GTSNPN and CDR2 is SVGIG (reference sequence). This CDR3 spans 17 amino acids.